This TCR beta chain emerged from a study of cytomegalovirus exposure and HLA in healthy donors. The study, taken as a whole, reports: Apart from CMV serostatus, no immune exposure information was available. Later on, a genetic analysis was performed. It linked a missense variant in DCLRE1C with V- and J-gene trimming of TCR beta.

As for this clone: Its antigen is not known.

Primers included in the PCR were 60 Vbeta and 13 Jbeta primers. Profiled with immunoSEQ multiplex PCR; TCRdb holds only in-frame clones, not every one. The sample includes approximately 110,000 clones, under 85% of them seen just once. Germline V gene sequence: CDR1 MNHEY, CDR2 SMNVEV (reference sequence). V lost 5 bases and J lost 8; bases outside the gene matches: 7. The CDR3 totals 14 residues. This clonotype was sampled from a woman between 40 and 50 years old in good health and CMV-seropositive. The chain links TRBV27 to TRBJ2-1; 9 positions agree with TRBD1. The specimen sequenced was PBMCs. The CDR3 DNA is TGTGCCAGCAGTCTGGGACAGGGTTTGGATGAGCAGTTCTTC. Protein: CASSLGQGLDEQFF.